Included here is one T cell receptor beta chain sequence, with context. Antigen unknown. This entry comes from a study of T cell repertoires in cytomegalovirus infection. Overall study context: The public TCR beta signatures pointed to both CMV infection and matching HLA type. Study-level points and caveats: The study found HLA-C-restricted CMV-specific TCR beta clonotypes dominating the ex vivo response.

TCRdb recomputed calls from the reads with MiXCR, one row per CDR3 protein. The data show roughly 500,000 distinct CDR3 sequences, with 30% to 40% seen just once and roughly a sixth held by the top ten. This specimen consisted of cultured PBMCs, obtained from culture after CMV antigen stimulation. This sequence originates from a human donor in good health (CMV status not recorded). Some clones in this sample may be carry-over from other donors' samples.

For the CDR3, the DNA is TGTGCCAGCAAGCCGACGGGAGGGAGCTCCTACAATGAGCAGTTCTTC. Protein product: CASKPTGGSSYNEQFF. The V gene is TRBV7-2, the J gene TRBJ2-1; 8 bases are shared with TRBD2. Germline trimming cut 7 bases from V and 0 bases from J; bases unmatched to any gene: 8. CDR3 length equals 16 residues. Germline lookup yields CDR1 SGHTA and CDR2 FQGNSA.